This T cell receptor beta chain was retrieved from a study of cytomegalovirus exposure and HLA in healthy donors. This clone was picked up a small number of times. Its specificity is unknown. The study ran its PCR with 60 Vbeta and 13 Jbeta primers. TCRdb keeps only in-frame clones here, not all; method: immunoSEQ multiplex PCR. The sample has some 120,000 clones, 65% to 75% seen once. Germline CDR1 reads GTSNPN; CDR2 reads SVGIG (reference sequence). The length of the CDR3 is 14 residues. Losses at the gene ends were 3 bases for V and 5 bases for J; bases not matched to a gene: 7. Study findings and constraints: The later analysis indicated that the majority of CMV-associated TCR beta chains appeared HLA-restricted. Among TCR beta chains of equal frequency, HLA-associated ones were more clonally expanded in a later analysis. It was taken for granted in presence/absence analyses that sequencing depth across donors was roughly uniform.

Likely unrecorded immune exposures existed in these nominally healthy donors. The chain joins TRBV30 to TRBJ2-3, with 8 bases matching TRBD2. Sequences were obtained from PBMCs. The sequence derives from a man between 25 and 39 years old in good health and CMV-seropositive. The CDR3 region has the DNA TGTGCCTGGAGCGGCGGGGGGACACAAGATACGCAGTATTTT. The encoded protein is CAWSGGGTQDTQYF.